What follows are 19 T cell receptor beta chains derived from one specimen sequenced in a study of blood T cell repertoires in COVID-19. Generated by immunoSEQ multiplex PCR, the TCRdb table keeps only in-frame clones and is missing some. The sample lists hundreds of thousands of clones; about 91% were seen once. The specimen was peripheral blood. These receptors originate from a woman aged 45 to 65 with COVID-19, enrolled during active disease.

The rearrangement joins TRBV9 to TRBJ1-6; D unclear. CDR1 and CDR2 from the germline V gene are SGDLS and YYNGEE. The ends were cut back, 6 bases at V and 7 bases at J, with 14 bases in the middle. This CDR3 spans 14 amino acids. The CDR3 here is CASKRKTVNSPLHF. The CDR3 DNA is TGTGCCAGCAAGAGGAAGACGGTGAATTCACCCCTCCACTTT.

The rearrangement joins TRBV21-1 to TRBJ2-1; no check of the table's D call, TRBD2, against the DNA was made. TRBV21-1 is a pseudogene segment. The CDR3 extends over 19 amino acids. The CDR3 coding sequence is TGTGCCAGCAGCTCCGGGACCCGGGACCCCGGGGGATCCTACAATGAGCAGTTCTTC. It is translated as CASSSGTRDPGGSYNEQFF.

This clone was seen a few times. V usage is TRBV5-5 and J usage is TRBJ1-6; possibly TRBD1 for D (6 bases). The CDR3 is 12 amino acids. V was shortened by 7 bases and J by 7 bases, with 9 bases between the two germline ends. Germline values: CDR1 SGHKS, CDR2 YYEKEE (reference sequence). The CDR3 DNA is TGTGCCAGCCGGGACAACAATTCACCCCTCCACTTT. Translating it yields CASRDNNSPLHF.

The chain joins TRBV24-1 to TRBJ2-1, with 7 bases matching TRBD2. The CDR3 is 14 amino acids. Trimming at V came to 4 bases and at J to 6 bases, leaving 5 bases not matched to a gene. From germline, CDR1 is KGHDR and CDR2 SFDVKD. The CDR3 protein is CATSDAGDSNEQFF. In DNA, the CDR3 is TGTGCCACCAGTGACGCGGGGGACTCCAATGAGCAGTTCTTC.

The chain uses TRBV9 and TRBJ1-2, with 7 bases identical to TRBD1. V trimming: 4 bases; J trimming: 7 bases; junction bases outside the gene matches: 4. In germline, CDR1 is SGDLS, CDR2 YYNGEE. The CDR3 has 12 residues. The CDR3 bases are TGTGCCAGCAGCACTCACAGGGGTGGCTACACCTTC. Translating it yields CASSTHRGGYTF.

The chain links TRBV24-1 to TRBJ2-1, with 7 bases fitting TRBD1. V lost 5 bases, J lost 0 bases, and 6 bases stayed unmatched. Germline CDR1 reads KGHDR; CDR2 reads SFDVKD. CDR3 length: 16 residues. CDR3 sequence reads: CATSADRASSYNEQFF. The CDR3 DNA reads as TGTGCCACCAGTGCCGACAGGGCCAGCTCCTACAATGAGCAGTTCTTC.

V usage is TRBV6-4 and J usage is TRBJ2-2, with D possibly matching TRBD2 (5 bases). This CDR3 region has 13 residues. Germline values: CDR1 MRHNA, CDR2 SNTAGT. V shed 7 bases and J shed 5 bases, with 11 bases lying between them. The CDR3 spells CASKREGTGELFF. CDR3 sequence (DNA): TGTGCCAGCAAGAGGGAAGGGACCGGGGAGCTGTTTTTT.

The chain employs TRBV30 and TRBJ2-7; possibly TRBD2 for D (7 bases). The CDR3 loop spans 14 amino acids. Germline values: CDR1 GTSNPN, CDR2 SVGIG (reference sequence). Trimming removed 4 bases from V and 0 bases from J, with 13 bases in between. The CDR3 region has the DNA TGTGCCTGGAACTTGCGGGGGCCCTCCTACGAGCAGTACTTC. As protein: CAWNLRGPSYEQYF.

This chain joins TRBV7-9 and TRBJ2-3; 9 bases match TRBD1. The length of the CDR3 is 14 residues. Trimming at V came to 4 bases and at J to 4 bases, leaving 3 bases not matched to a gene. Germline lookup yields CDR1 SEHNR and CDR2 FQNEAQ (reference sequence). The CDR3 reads CASSSGQGPDTQYF. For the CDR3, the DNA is TGTGCCAGCAGCTCCGGACAGGGGCCAGATACGCAGTATTTT. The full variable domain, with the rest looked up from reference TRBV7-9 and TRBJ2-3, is DTGVSQNPRHKITKRGQNVTFRCDPISEHNRLYWYRQTLGQGPEFLTYFQNEAQLEKSRLLSDRFSAERPKGSFSTLEIQRTEQGDSAMYLCASSSGQGPDTQYFGPGTRLTVL.

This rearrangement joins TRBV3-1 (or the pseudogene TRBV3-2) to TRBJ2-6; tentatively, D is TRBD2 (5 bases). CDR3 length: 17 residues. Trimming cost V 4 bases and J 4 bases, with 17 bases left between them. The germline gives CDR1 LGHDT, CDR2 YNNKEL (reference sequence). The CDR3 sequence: CASSRGAARQGANVLTF. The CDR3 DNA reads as TGTGCCAGCAGCCGGGGAGCGGCTCGCCAAGGGGCCAACGTCCTGACTTTC.

The CDR3 loop reads CASSLGTGTGSPLHF. DNA of the CDR3: TGTGCCAGCAGCCTTGGGACAGGTACGGGTTCACCCCTCCACTTT. The rearrangement links TRBV3-1 (or the pseudogene TRBV3-2) to TRBJ1-6, with 8 bases identical to TRBD1. V gave up 4 bases and J gave up 9 bases; unmatched junction bases: 8. The CDR3 has 15 residues. Germline V gives CDR1 LGHDT, CDR2 YNNKEL (reference sequence).

The CDR3 spells CASSLSSGAVQETQYF. The CDR3 DNA follows: TGTGCCAGCAGCTTAAGTTCTGGGGCTGTACAAGAGACCCAGTACTTC. This chain links TRBV7-2 with TRBJ2-5, with TRBD1 as a possible D gene (5 bases). This CDR3 has 16 residues. Germline V gives CDR1 SGHTA, CDR2 FQGNSA. With 2 bases removed from V and 2 bases from J, the gap between germline ends came to 15 bases.

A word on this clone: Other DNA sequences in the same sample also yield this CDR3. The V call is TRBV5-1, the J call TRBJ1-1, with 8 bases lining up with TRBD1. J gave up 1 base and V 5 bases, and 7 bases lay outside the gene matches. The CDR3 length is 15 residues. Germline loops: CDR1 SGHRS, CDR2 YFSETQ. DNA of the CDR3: TGCGCCAGCAGTTCGTCCGGGACAGGGAACACTGAAGCTTTCTTT. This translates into CASSSSGTGNTEAFF.

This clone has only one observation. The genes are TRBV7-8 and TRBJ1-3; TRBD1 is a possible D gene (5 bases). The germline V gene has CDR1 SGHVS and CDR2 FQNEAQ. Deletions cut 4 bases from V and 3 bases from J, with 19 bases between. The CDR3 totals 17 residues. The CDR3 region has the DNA TGTGCCAGCAGCTCCGAGAGAGGCAGGGCTCTTGGAAACACCATATATTTT. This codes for CASSSERGRALGNTIYF. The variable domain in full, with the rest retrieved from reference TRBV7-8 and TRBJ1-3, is GAGVSQSPRYKVAKRGQDVALRCDPISGHVSLFWYQQALGQGPEFLTYFQNEAQLDKSGLPSDRFFAERPEGSVSTLKIQRTQQEDSAVYLCASSSERGRALGNTIYFGEGSWLTVV.

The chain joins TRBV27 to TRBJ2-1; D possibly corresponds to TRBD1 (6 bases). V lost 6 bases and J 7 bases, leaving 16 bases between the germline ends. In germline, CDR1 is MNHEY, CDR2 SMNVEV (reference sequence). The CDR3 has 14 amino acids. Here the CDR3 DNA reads TGTGCCAGCAGCCGACCACAGGGATTGAATGAGCAGTTCTTC. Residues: CASSRPQGLNEQFF.

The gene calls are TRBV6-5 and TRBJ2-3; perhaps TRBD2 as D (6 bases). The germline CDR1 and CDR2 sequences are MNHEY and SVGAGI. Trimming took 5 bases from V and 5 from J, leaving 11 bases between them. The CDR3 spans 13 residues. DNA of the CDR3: TGTGCCAGCAGTATGACTAGTCGAGATACGCAGTATTTT. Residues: CASSMTSRDTQYF.

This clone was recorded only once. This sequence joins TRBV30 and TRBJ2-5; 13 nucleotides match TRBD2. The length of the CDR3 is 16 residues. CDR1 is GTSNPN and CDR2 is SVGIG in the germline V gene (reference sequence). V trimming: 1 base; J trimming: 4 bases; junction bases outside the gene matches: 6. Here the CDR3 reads CAWSGLAGGRLETQYF. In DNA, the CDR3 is TGTGCCTGGAGTGGACTAGCGGGGGGCCGATTAGAGACCCAGTACTTC.

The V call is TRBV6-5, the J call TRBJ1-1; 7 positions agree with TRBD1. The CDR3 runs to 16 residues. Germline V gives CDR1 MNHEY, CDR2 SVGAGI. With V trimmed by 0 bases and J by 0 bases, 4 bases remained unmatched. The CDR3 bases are TGTGCCAGCAGTTACTCCGGGACAGAGATGAACACTGAAGCTTTCTTT. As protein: CASSYSGTEMNTEAFF.

Here the CDR3 DNA reads TGTGCCAGCAGTGAAATTGCAGGGGGGGATACGCAGTATTTT. It translates to CASSEIAGGDTQYF. The chain joins TRBV2 to TRBJ2-3, with D possibly TRBD1 on 7 matching bases. The CDR3 spans 14 residues. CDR1 and CDR2 (germline): SNHLY, FYNNEI. With 2 bases removed from V and 6 bases from J, the gap between germline ends came to 12 bases. Full variable domain (outside the CDR3, taken from reference TRBV2 and TRBJ2-3): EPEVTQTPSHQVTQMGQEVILRCVPISNHLYFYWYRQILGQKVEFLVSFYNNEISEKSEIFDDQFSVERPDGSNFTLKIRSTKLEDSAMYFCASSEIAGGDTQYFGPGTRLTVL.